This T cell receptor (beta chain) was captured by sequencing in a study of cytomegalovirus exposure and HLA in healthy donors. Study results and caveats: In a later analysis, at a false discovery rate of 0.05, 16,951 TCR beta sequences were associated with HLA alleles. The authors later found HLA-associated TCR beta chains more clonally expanded than equally common others.

J was trimmed by 8 bases and V by 0 bases; bases with no gene match: 4. Germline loops: CDR1 SGHRS, CDR2 YFSETQ. The CDR3 extends over 15 amino acids. Primers: 60 Vbeta forward and 13 Jbeta reverse. Some clones are missing from TCRdb's copy, which holds only in-frame ones; the method was immunoSEQ multiplex PCR. The sample's table shows under 200,000 clones. Comments on this clone: Its matching antigen is unknown.

The receptor was derived from a man aged 25-40 years in good health and CMV-seronegative. The sample was PBMCs. The chain uses TRBV5-1 and TRBJ1-4; 10 bases are shared with TRBD1. The CDR3 loop is CASSLGDRGEEKLFF. The CDR3 DNA is TGCGCCAGCAGCTTGGGGGACAGGGGAGAAGAAAAACTGTTTTTT. Based on the CDR3 plus reference TRBV5-1 and TRBJ1-4, the full variable domain is KAGVTQTPRYLIKTRGQQVTLSCSPISGHRSVSWYQQTPGQGLQFLFEYFSETQRNKGNFPGRFSGRQFSNSRSEMNVSTLELGDSALYLCASSLGDRGEEKLFFGSGTQLSVL.